These T cell receptor beta chains were read from a single sample in a study of T cells after posttransplantation cyclophosphamide. Assay: immunoSEQ multiplex PCR; the TCRdb copy retains only in-frame clones and omits some. The data hold roughly 20,000 clones, with 95% to 98% observed a single time. The specimen sequenced was naive CD4+ T cells sorted from PBMCs. The receptors here all came from a man aged 35-49 years in good health, CMV-negative, and a related stem cell transplant donor. CDR3s leave out the opening cysteine and the closing phenylalanine or tryptophan.

V: TRBV7-2; CDR3: ASIEDSGRAGEQF
V: TRBV7-8; CDR3: ASSPPIAGELF
V: TRBV6-5; CDR3: ASSPDRDNYNEQF
V: TRBV6-4; CDR3: ASSESGNYNEQF
V: TRBV15; CDR3: ATSIRTIGYNEQF
V: TRBV27; CDR3: ASSLRGAAEAF
V: TRBV25-1; CDR3: ASSDLYRGETQY
V: TRBV19; CDR3: ASRSPASNEQF
V: TRBV7-3; CDR3: ASSLRGVNTDTQY
V: TRBV6-6; CDR3: ASRQGQGDRGNTIY
V: TRBV19; CDR3: ASSRLAGGEEEQY
V: TRBV7-2; CDR3: ASSPPSGTGREKLF
V: TRBV30; CDR3: AWSSLAGGKQF
V: TRBV7-2; CDR3: ASSLEGSANGYT
V: TRBV5-1; CDR3: ASSVEETQY
V: TRBV7-9; CDR3: ASSLPGGPYEQY
V: TRBV11-2; CDR3: ASSSTRAGELF
V: TRBV5-1; CDR3: ASSLDVYPGTGELF
V: TRBV9; CDR3: ASSGRGQGEAF
V: TRBV5-1; CDR3: ASSLEGGANTGELF
V: TRBV7-2; CDR3: ASRKREVDTQY
V: TRBV19; CDR3: ASSSPRDTDEKLF
V: TRBV25-1; CDR3: ASSELAGLETQY
V: TRBV7-2; CDR3: ASSLRGTSGAIEQF
V: TRBV6-5; CDR3: ASKGGRATGELF
V: TRBV27; CDR3: ASSSPGTYPYEQY
V: TRBV20-1; CDR3: SARTGGAF
V: TRBV11-3; CDR3: ASSPGGGGTQY
V: TRBV19; CDR3: ASSSGYLYEQY
V: TRBV28; CDR3: ASSSWREQF
V: TRBV11-2; CDR3: ASSPGQGETQY
V: TRBV4-3; CDR3: ASSQEPNRGPEDSGSSYEQY
V: TRBV5-1; CDR3: ASSLALRLGTQY
V: TRBV7-9; CDR3: ASSLDRGYEQY
V: TRBV10-1; CDR3: ASSESREGRDEQY
V: TRBV11-2; CDR3: ASSTGLAEAF
V: TRBV28; CDR3: ASSPLGGGPNEQF
V: TRBV5-1; CDR3: ASSLAGEQTQY
V: TRBV10-3; CDR3: ATHFLVTAEQF
V: TRBV7-3; CDR3: ASSSHSGTTDTQY
V: TRBV10-2; CDR3: ASSESLGAYEQY
V: TRBV5-1; CDR3: ASSLPGQVTRGFTGELF